Listed below are T cell receptor beta chains from one sample, sequenced in a study of T-cell memory formation after mild COVID-19. In TCRdb, the 5' RACE reads were re-called with MiXCR into one record per CDR3 protein. Among 450,000 or so distinct CDR3 sequences listed, roughly 25% were seen once. The sequencing input was PBMCs or a T cell subset sorted from them (not recorded which). These receptors were taken from an adult woman who had mild COVID-19 (a few samples of this study predate the infection). Cell type and time point are not known. The CDR3 runs from the conserved cysteine through the conserved F or W. Fields, in order: clone size, J gene, D gene, V gene, CDR3 DNA, CDR3 protein. D genes are given only for firm matches. Expanded clones are given a class, and other clones once, few, many or no size at all.

>-|TRBJ2-7|TRBD2|TRBV6-5
TGTGCCAGCAGCAGCAATCGACTAGCGGGAAGGATCAACGAGCAGTACTTC
CASSSNRLAGRINEQYF
>-|TRBJ2-7|-|TRBV7-9
TGTGCCAGCAGCCGAGCATTCCGGGACTACGAGCAGTACTTC
CASSRAFRDYEQYF
>few|TRBJ2-7|TRBD1|TRBV15
TGTGCCACCAGCAGCGACACAGGGGTACCCCAGTACTTC
CATSSDTGVPQYF
>few|TRBJ2-1|TRBD2|TRBV20-1
TGCAGCCCTGAGACCGGGACTAGCGGGAGGAAGTTCTTC
CSPETGTSGRKFF
>-|TRBJ1-2|-|TRBV20-1
TGCAGCTTAAATGGAGGGAATGGCTACACCTTC
CSLNGGNGYTF
>few|TRBJ2-7|TRBD1|TRBV6-5
TGTGCCACCGCCTTGGATCCGGGACAGGGGTCCTACGAGCAGTACTTC
CATALDPGQGSYEQYF
>-|TRBJ2-5|-|TRBV4-1
TGCGCCAGCAGCCAAAACGGCGACGGGAGCCAGTACTTC
CASSQNGDGSQYF
>once|TRBJ1-5|-|TRBV7-9
TGTGCCAGCAGCTTAGTAGGTCCCTTCGGCAATCAGCCCCAGCATTTT
CASSLVGPFGNQPQHF
>few|TRBJ2-2|-|TRBV7-8
TGTGCCAGCAGCCCAAGGGGGGGCTCGAACACCGGGGAGCTGTTTTTT
CASSPRGGSNTGELFF
>-|TRBJ2-3|-|TRBV5-1
TGCGCCAGCAGCTTGGTCCCCAGCACAGATACGCAGTATTTT
CASSLVPSTDTQYF
>few|TRBJ2-5|TRBD2|TRBV29-1
TGCAGCACCTTGACTAGCGGGAGGGGAGAGACCCAGTACTTC
CSTLTSGRGETQYF
>-|TRBJ1-2|-|TRBV6-5
TGTGCCAGCAGTTACGCGAGGGCGGGTGGCTACACCTTC
CASSYARAGGYTF
>-|TRBJ2-5|-|TRBV7-8
TGTGCCAGCAGCTTAGTCTTAAGGGAGACCCAGTACTTC
CASSLVLRETQYF
>-|TRBJ2-3|TRBD1|TRBV29-1
TGCAGCGCCACGGGACAGGTCGGAGATACGCAGTATTTT
CSATGQVGDTQYF
>few|TRBJ2-7|-|TRBV20-1
TGCAGTGCTAGCGCCCGGTGGGCCTACGAGCAGTACTTC
CSASARWAYEQYF
>-|TRBJ2-6|-|TRBV20-1
TGCAGTGCTAGAGTCAGCCTGTCCGGGGCCAACGTCCTGACTTTC
CSARVSLSGANVLTF
>few|TRBJ2-4|-|TRBV7-2
TGTGCCAGCAGCCCCACGGGTAGCTGGGCCAAAAACATTCAGTACTTC
CASSPTGSWAKNIQYF